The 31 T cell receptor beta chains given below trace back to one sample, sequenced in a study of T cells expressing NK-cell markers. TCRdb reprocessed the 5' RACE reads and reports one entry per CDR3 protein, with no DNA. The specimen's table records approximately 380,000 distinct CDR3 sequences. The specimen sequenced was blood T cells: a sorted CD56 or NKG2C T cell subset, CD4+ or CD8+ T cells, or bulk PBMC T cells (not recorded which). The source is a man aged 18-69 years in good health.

The CDR3 here is CSAEGEGWAFF. The genes are TRBV20-1 and TRBJ1-1. The CDR3 has 11 residues. CDR1 and CDR2 (germline): DFQATT, SNEGSKA (reference sequence).

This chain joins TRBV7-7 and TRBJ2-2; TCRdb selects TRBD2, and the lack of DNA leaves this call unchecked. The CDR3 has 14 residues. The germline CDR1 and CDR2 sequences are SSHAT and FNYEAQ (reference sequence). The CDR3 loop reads CASSQGPGSGELFF.

The CDR3 spells CASSKGQGTGNTIYF. The chain joins TRBV6-1 to TRBJ1-3; absent DNA, TCRdb's TRBD1 call cannot be checked. The CDR3 extends over 15 amino acids. Germline V gene lookup returns CDR1 MNHNS and CDR2 SASEGT.

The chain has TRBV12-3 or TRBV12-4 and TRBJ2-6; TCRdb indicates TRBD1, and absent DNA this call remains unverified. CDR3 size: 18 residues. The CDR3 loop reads CASSSAPGRRLGANVLTF.

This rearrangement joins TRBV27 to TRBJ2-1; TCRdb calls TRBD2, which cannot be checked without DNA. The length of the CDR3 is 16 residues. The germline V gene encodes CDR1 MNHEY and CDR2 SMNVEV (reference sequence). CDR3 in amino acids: CASRVKLAGEYNEQFF.

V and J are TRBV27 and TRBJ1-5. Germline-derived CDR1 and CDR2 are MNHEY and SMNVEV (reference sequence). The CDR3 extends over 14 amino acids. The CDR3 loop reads CASRPGGPHQPQHF.

CDR3 loop: CASAEQVISSYEQYF. The chain carries TRBV2 and TRBJ2-7. The CDR3 totals 15 residues. The germline V gene encodes CDR1 SNHLY and CDR2 FYNNEI. Full variable domain (outside the CDR3, taken from reference TRBV2 and TRBJ2-7): EPEVTQTPSHQVTQMGQEVILRCVPISNHLYFYWYRQILGQKVEFLVSFYNNEISEKSEIFDDQFSVERPDGSNFTLKIRSTKLEDSAMYFCASAEQVISSYEQYFGPGTRLTVT.

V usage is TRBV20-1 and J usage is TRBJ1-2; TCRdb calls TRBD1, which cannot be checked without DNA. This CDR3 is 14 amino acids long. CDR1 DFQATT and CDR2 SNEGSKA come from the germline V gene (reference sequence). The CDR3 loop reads CSAWNRGANYGYTF.

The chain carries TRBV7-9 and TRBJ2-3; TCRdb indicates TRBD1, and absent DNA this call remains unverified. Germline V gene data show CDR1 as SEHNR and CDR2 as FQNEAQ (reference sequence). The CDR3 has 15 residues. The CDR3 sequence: CASSPTGGAGDTQYF. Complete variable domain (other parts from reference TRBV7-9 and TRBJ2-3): DTGVSQNPRHKITKRGQNVTFRCDPISEHNRLYWYRQTLGQGPEFLTYFQNEAQLEKSRLLSDRFSAERPKGSFSTLEIQRTEQGDSAMYLCASSPTGGAGDTQYFGPGTRLTVL.

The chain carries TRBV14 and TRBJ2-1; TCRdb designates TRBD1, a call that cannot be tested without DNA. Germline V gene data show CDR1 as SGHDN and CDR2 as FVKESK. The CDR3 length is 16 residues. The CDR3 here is CASSHTRWGRNNEQFF.

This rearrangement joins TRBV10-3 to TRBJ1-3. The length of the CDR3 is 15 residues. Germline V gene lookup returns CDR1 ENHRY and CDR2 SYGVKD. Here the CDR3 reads CAISGPGASGNTIYF.

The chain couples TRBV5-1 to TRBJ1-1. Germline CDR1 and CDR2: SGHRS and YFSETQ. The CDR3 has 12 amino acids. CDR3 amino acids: CASSGMGKRAFF.

CDR3 region: CASSFAPTGVYGYTF. This chain joins TRBV5-1 and TRBJ1-2; TCRdb selects TRBD1, and the lack of DNA leaves this call unchecked. CDR1 is SGHRS, CDR2 YFSETQ, per germline. The CDR3 covers 15 residues.

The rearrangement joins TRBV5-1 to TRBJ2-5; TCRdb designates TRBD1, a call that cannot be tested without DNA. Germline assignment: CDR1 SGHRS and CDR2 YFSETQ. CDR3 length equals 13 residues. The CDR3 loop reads CASRGGLEETQYF.

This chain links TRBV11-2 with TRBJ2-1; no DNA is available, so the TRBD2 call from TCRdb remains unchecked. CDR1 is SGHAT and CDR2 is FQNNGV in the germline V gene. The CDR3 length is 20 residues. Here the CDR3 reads CASSPSGGLAGFSSYNEQFF.

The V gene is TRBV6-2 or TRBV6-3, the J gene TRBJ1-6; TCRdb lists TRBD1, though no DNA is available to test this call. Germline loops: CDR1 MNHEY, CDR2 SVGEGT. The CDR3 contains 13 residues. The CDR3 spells CASSSRGHSPLHF.

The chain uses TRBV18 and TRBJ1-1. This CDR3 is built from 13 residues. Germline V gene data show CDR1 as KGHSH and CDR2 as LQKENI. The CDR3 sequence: CASSLPGPINPLF.

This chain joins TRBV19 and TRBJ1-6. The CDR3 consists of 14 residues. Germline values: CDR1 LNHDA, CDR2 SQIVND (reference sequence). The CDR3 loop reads CASTAIGRNSPLHF.

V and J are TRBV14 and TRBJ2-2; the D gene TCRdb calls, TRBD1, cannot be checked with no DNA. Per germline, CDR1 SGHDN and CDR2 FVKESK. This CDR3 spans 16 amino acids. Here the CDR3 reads CASSKLRTGPTGELFF.

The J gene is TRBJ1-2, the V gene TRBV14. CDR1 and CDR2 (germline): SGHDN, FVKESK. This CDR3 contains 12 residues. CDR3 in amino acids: CASSQSWSSYTF.

The CDR3 protein is CASSESSGHGYYGYTF. The V gene is TRBV6-1, the J gene TRBJ1-2; TCRdb returns TRBD1, unconfirmable since there is no DNA. CDR3 size: 16 residues. The germline gives CDR1 MNHNS, CDR2 SASEGT.

CDR3 sequence: CAASPSGRRQGSGNTIYF. The gene calls are TRBV19 and TRBJ1-3. Germline values: CDR1 LNHDA, CDR2 SQIVND (reference sequence). The CDR3 contains 18 residues. The full variable domain, with the rest looked up from reference TRBV19 and TRBJ1-3, is DGGITQSPKYLFRKEGQNVTLSCEQNLNHDAMYWYRQDPGQGLRLIYYSQIVNDFQKGDIAEGYSVSREKKESFPLTVTSAQKNPTAFYLCAASPSGRRQGSGNTIYFGEGSWLTVV.

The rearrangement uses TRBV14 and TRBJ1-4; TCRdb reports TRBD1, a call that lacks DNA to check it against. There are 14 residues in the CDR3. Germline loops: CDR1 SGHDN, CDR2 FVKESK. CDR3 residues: CASSRSGAAEKLFF.

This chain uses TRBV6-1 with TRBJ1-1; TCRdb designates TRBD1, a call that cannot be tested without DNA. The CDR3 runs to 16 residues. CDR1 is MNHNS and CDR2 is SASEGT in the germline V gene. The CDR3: CASRPTGRIGNTEAFF.

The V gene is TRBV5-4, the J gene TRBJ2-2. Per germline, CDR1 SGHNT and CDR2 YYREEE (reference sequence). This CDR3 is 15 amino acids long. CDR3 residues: CASSQAKGNTGELFF.

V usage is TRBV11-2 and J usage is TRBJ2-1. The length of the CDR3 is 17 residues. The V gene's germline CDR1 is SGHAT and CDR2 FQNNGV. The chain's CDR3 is CASSSVSRLLTYNEQFF.

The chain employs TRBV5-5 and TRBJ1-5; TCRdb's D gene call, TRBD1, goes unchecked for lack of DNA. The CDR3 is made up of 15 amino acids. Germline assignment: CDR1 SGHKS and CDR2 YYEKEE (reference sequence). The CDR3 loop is CASSPGLYSNQPQHF.

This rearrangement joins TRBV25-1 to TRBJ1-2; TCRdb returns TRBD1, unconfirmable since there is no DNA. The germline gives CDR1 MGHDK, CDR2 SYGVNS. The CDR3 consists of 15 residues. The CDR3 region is CASSRQVQGGYGYTF.

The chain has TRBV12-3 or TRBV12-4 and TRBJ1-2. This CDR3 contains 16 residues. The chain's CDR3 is CASSLFRALTYYGYTF.

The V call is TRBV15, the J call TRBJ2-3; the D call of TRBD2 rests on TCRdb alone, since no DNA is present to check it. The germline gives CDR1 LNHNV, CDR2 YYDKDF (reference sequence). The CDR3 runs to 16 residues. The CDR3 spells CATSRERLAGTDTQYF.

The chain's CDR3 is CASSLGQGTFLSSPLHF. The rearrangement uses TRBV12-3 or TRBV12-4 and TRBJ1-6; as DNA is missing, the TRBD1 call by TCRdb cannot be tested. CDR3 length: 17 residues.